This T cell receptor (beta chain) appears in the sequencing data of a study of cytomegalovirus exposure and HLA in healthy donors. PCR primers comprised 60 Vbeta and 13 Jbeta primers. The table came from immunoSEQ multiplex PCR; TCRdb's copy has only in-frame clones and leaves some out. In the table there are about 120,000 clones, about 10% of which are singletons. This CDR3 is 15 amino acids long. This clone has more than one count but fewer than ten. This TCR came from a man in his thirties or forties in good health and CMV-seronegative. The source material was PBMCs. The V and J genes are TRBV21-1 and TRBJ2-7; the table's D gene call, TRBD2, was not cross checked with the DNA. TRBV21-1 is an annotated pseudogene. The CDR3: CASSKPDLAGYEQYF. As DNA, the CDR3 is TGTGCCAGCAGCAAACCCGACCTGGCGGGATACGAGCAGTACTTC.